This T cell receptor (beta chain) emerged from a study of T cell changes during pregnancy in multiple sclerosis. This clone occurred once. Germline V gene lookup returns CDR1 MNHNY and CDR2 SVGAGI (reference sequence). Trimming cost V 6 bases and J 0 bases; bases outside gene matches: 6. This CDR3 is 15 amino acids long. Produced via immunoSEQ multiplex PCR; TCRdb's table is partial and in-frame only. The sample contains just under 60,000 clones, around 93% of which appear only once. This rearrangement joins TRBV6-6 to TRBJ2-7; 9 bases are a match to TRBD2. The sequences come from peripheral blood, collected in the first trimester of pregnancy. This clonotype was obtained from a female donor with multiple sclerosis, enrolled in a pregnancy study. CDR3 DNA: TGTGCCAGCAGCTTCAGCGGGGGGCACTCCTACGAGCAGTACTTC. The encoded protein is CASSFSGGHSYEQYF.